Given below is one T cell receptor beta chain in context. Its antigen is not identified. For the second PCR, which ran for 7 to 11 cycles, a sample-barcoded 5' primer and a J-beta primer mix were used. Each cDNA molecule received a tag from a template-switch adaptor that had 12 random nucleotides. TCRdb re-analysed the 5' RACE reads in MiXCR, keeping a single row per CDR3 protein. The table lists about 830,000 distinct CDR3 sequences, approximately 65% of them singletons, with around a quarter in the top ten. The entry originates in a study of blood T cells in healthy people across ages. The length of the CDR3 is 17 residues. The V end was cut by 2 bases, the J end by 5 bases, with 18 bases between. From germline, CDR1 is MNHNY and CDR2 SVGAGI (reference sequence). Findings of the study overall: Estimated diversity that came from one million T cells was considered an underestimate.

Total RNA, at least 5.5 micrograms per sample, came from PBMCs. V and J are TRBV6-6 and TRBJ1-4; D is perhaps TRBD1 (5 bases). Sequenced: blood. This TCR derives from a man younger than 40 in good health. CDR3 amino acids: CASSYPPKGPLNEKLFF. The CDR3 bases are TGTGCCAGCAGTTACCCCCCCAAGGGGCCGCTAAATGAAAAACTGTTTTTT.